The 5 T cell receptor beta chains in this list originate from one sample, sequenced in a study of blood T cell repertoires in COVID-19. Generated by immunoSEQ multiplex PCR, the TCRdb table keeps only in-frame clones and is missing some. The data contain some 200,000 clones, about 87% of them singletons. Material for sequencing was peripheral blood. The source of these receptors is a young man with active or convalescent COVID-19.

CDR3 in DNA: TGTGCCAGTAGTAGGGGAGGACAGGGAGGTACCAATGAGCAGTTCTTC. It yields the protein CASSRGGQGGTNEQFF. V is TRBV19 and J is TRBJ2-1; TRBD1 agrees at 8 bases. The CDR3 runs to 16 residues. V gave up 4 bases and J gave up 6 bases; unmatched junction bases: 11. Per the germline V gene, CDR1 is LNHDA and CDR2 is SQIVND (reference sequence). Based on the CDR3 plus reference TRBV19 and TRBJ2-1, the full variable domain is DGGITQSPKYLFRKEGQNVTLSCEQNLNHDAMYWYRQDPGQGLRLIYYSQIVNDFQKGDIAEGYSVSREKKESFPLTVTSAQKNPTAFYLCASSRGGQGGTNEQFFGPGTRLTVL.

V is TRBV6-5 and J is TRBJ1-2, with D maybe TRBD1 (6 bases). CDR3 length: 14 residues. V shed 6 bases and J shed 4 bases, with 15 bases lying between them. CDR1 is MNHEY, CDR2 SVGAGI, per germline. The CDR3 DNA sequence: TGTGCCAGCAGGACCCGGACAGAATCCTATGGCTACACCTTC. Translation: CASRTRTESYGYTF.

This clone was recorded only once. The chain employs TRBV27 and TRBJ2-1; tentative D call: TRBD2 (5 bases). Trimming cost V 7 bases and J 8 bases, with 18 bases left between them. CDR1 and CDR2 from the germline V gene are MNHEY and SMNVEV (reference sequence). The CDR3 is made up of 14 amino acids. CDR3 bases: TGTGCCAGCATGGGGAGTTGGCGGTTGGATGAGCAGTTCTTC. Amino acids: CASMGSWRLDEQFF.

This sequence joins TRBV3-1 (or the pseudogene TRBV3-2) and TRBJ1-5; D remains ambiguous. The CDR3 loop spans 15 amino acids. V dropped 4 bases and J dropped 7 bases, with 17 bases sitting between them. CDR1 and CDR2 from the germline V gene are LGHDT and YNNKEL (reference sequence). Here the CDR3 DNA reads TGTGCCAGCAGCCCTGCTGCGGGGTCCGGGCAGCCCCAGCATTTT. This translates into CASSPAAGSGQPQHF.

The V and J genes are TRBV2 and TRBJ2-5; TRBD1 is a possible D gene (6 bases). In germline, CDR1 is SNHLY, CDR2 FYNNEI. Deletions cut 5 bases from V and 2 bases from J, with 9 bases between. This CDR3 spans 13 amino acids. The CDR3 here is CASSKDRQETQYF. The CDR3 DNA reads as TGTGCCAGCAGTAAGGACAGACAAGAGACCCAGTACTTC.